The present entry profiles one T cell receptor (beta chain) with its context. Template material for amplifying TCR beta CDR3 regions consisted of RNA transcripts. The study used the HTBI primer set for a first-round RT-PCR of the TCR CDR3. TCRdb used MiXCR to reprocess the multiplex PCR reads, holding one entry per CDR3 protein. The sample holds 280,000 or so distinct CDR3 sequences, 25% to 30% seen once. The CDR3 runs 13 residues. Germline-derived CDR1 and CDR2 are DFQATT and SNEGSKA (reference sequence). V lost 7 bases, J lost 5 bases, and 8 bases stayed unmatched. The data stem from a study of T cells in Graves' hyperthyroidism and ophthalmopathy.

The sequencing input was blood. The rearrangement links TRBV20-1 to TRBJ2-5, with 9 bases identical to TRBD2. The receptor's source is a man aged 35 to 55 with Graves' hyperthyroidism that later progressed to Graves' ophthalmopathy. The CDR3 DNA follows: TGCAGTGGGAGTAGCGGGAGTGGGGAGACCCAGTACTTC. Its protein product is CSGSSGSGETQYF.